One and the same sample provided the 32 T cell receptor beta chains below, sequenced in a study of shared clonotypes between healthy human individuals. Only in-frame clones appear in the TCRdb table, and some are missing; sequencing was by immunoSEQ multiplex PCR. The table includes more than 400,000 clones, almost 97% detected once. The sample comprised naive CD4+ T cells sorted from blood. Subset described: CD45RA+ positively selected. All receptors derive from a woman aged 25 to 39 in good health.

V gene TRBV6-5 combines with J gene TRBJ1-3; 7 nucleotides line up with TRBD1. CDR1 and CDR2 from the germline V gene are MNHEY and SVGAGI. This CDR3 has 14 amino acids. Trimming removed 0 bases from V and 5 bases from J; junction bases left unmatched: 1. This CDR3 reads CASSYSGGRNTIYF. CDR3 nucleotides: TGTGCCAGCAGTTACTCAGGGGGCCGAAACACCATATATTTT.

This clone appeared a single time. CDR3 protein: CASSSLAGVGEQYF. DNA for the CDR3: TGTGCCAGCAGTTCACTAGCGGGAGTGGGTGAGCAGTACTTC. The V and J genes are TRBV25-1 and TRBJ2-7, with 11 bases identical to TRBD2. This CDR3 spans 14 amino acids. Germline trimming cut 5 bases from V and 7 bases from J; bases unmatched to any gene: 7. Germline V CDR1 and CDR2: MGHDK, SYGVNS.

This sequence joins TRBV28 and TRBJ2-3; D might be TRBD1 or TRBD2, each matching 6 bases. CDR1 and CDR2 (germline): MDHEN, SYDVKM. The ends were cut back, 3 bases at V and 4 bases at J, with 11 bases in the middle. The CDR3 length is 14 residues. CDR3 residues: CASSFWGASDTQYF. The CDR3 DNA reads TGTGCCAGCAGTTTCTGGGGGGCCTCAGATACGCAGTATTTT.

DNA for the CDR3: TGTGCCAGCACCCGACAGGGGTCTGGGGCCAACGTCCTGACTTTC. This codes for CASTRQGSGANVLTF. The V gene is TRBV11-1, the J gene TRBJ2-6, with TRBD1 identical over 8 bases. J lost 1 base, V lost 7 bases, and 3 bases had no gene match. The CDR3 has 15 residues. The germline V gene encodes CDR1 SGHAT and CDR2 FQDESV (reference sequence).

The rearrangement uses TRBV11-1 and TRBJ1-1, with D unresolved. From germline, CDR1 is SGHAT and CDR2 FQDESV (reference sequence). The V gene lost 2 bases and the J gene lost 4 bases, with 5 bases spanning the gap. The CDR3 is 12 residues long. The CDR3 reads CASSLLLTEAFF. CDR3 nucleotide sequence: TGTGCCAGCAGCTTACTGCTCACTGAAGCTTTCTTT. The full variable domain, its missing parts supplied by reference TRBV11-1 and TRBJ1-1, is EAEVAQSPRYKITEKSQAVAFWCDPISGHATLYWYRQILGQGPELLVQFQDESVVDDSQLPKDRFSAERLKGVDSTLKIQPAELGDSAMYLCASSLLLTEAFFGQGTRLTVV.

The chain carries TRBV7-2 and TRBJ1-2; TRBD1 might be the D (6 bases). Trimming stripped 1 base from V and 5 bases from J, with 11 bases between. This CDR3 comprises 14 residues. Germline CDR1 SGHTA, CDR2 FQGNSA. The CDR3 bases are TGTGCCAGCAGCTTAGTTAAGGGACAATATGGCTACACCTTC. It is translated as CASSLVKGQYGYTF. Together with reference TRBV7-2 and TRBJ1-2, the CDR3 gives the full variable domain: GAGVSQSPSNKVTEKGKDVELRCDPISGHTALYWYRQSLGQGLEFLIYFQGNSAPDKSGLPSDRFSAERTGGSVSTLTIQRTQQEDSAVYLCASSLVKGQYGYTFGSGTRLTVV.

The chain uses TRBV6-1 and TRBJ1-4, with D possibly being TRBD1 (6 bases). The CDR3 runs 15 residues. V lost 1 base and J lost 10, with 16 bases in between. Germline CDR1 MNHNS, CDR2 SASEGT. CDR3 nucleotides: TGTGCCAGCAGTGAAGGGGGGCCCTTGTTTGGAAAACTGTTTTTT. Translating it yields CASSEGGPLFGKLFF.

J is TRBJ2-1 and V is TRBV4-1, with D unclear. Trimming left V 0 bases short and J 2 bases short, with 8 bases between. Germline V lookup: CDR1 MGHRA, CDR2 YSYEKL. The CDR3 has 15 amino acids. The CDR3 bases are TGCGCCAGCAGCCAAGAACCAGAAGCCTACAATGAGCAGTTCTTC. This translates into CASSQEPEAYNEQFF.

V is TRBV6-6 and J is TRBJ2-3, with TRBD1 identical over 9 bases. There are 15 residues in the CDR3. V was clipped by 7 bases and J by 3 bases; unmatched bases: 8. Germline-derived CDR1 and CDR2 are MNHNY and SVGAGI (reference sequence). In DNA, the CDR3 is TGTGCCAGCACCCTTTGGGACAGGGAAACAGATACGCAGTATTTT. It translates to CASTLWDRETDTQYF.

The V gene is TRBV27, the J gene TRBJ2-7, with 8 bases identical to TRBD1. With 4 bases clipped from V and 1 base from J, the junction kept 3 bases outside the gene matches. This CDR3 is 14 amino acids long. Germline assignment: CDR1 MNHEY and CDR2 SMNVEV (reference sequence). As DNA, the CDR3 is TGTGCCAGCAGTTCCCAGGGGGCTTCCTACGAGCAGTACTTC. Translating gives CASSSQGASYEQYF.

The DNA for the CDR3 is TGTGCCAGCGCCCGGGAGTATAATTCACCCCTCCACTTT. Translating it yields CASAREYNSPLHF. The chain combines TRBV11-3 with TRBJ1-6; D is ambiguous. CDR1 and CDR2 from the germline V gene are SGHNT and YENEEA. This CDR3 is 13 amino acids long. Between the trimmed V and J ends, which lost 8 bases and 4 bases, there was a span of 9 bases.

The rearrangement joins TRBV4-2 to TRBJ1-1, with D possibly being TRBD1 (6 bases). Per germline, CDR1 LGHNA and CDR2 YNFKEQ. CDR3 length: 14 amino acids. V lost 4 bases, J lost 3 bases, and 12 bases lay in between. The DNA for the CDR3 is TGTGCCAGCAGCCGGACAGACTTGGACACTGAAGCTTTCTTT. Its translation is CASSRTDLDTEAFF.

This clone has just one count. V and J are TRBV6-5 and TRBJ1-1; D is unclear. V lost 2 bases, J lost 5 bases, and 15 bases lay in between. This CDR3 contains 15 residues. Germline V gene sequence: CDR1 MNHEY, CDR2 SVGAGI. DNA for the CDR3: TGTGCCAGCAGTTACATGGGCAGTGGGTTTACTGAAGCTTTCTTT. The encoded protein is CASSYMGSGFTEAFF.

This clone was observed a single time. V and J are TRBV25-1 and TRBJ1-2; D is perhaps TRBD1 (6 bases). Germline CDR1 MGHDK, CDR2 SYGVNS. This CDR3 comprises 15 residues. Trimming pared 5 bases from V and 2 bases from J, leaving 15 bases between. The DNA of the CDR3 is TGTGCCAGCAGTAAAAACCAGGGGCAGAACTATGGCTACACCTTC. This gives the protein CASSKNQGQNYGYTF.

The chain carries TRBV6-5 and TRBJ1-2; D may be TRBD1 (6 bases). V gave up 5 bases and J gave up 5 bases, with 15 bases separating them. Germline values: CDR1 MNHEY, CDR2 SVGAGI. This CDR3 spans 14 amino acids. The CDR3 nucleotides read TGTGCCAGCAGTGATCACAGGGCCCCGTATGGCTACACCTTC. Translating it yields CASSDHRAPYGYTF.

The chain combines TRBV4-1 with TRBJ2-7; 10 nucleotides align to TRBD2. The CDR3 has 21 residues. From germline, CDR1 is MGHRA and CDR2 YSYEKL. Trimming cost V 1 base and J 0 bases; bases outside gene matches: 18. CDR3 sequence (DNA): TGCGCCAGCAGCCAAGTAGGTCATCGGCTAGCGGGAGAATTCTACTCCTACGAGCAGTACTTC. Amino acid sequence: CASSQVGHRLAGEFYSYEQYF.

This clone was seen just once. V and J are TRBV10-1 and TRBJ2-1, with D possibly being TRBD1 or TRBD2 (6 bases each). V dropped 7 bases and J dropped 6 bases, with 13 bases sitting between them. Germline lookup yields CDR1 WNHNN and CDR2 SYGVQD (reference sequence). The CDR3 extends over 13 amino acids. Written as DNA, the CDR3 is TGCGCCAGCAAGGAGGGACACTCCAATGAGCAGTTCTTC. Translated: CASKEGHSNEQFF.

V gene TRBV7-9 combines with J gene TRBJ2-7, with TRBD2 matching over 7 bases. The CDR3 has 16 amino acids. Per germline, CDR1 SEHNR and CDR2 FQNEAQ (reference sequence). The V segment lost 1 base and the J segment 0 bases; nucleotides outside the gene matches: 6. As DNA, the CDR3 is TGTGCCAGCAGCTTAGTTGCTAGCGGCAGCTCCTACGAGCAGTACTTC. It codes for CASSLVASGSSYEQYF.

The CDR3 spells CASSFSDGLGTYIGELFF. The CDR3 bases are TGTGCCAGCAGTTTTTCCGACGGACTAGGGACCTACATCGGGGAGCTGTTTTTT. The chain employs TRBV27 and TRBJ2-2, with 7 bases that match TRBD2. The CDR3 loop spans 18 amino acids. In germline, CDR1 is MNHEY, CDR2 SMNVEV (reference sequence). V lost 3 bases, J lost 7 bases, and 17 bases stayed unmatched.

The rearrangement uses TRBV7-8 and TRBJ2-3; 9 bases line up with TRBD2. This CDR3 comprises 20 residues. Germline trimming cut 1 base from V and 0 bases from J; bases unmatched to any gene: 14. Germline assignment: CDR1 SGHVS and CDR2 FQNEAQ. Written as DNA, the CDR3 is TGTGCCAGCAGCTTAGAGCGTCGCGCTAGCGGGACTCCTAGCACAGATACGCAGTATTTT. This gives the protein CASSLERRASGTPSTDTQYF.

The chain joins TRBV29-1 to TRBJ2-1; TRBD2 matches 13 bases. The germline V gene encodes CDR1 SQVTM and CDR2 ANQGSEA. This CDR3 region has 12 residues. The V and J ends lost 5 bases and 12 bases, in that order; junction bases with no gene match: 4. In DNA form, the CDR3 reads TGCAGCGTTAGACTAGCGGGAGGTGGGCAGTTCTTC. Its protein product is CSVRLAGGGQFF.

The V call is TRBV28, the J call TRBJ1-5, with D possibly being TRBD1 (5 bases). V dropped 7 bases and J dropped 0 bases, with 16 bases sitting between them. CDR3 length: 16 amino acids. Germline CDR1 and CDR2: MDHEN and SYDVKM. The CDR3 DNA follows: TGTGCCAGCATCGGGGGACCCGGAAATAGCAATCAGCCCCAGCATTTT. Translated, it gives CASIGGPGNSNQPQHF.

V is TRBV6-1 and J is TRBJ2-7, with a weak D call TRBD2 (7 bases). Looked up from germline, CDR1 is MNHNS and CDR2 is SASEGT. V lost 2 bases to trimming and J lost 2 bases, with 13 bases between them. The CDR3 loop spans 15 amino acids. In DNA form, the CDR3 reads TGTGCCAGCAGTGAATACCGGGGGGCGACCTACGAGCAGTACTTC. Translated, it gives CASSEYRGATYEQYF.

Written as DNA, the CDR3 is TGTGCCAGTAAGTCCAACTCCTACGAGCAGTACTTC. Translation gives CASKSNSYEQYF. The chain recombines TRBV19 with TRBJ2-7; D remains ambiguous. The CDR3 has 12 residues. Per the germline V gene, CDR1 is LNHDA and CDR2 is SQIVND (reference sequence). V gave up 7 bases and J gave up 0 bases, with 7 bases separating them.

The CDR3 sequence is CASSLGITGVYEQYF. In DNA, the CDR3 is TGTGCCAGCAGTTTAGGTATAACAGGGGTCTACGAGCAGTACTTC. V usage is TRBV27 and J usage is TRBJ2-7, with 7 bases lining up with TRBD1. This CDR3 has 15 amino acids. V trimming: 2 bases; J trimming: 3 bases; junction bases outside the gene matches: 7. Germline V gives CDR1 MNHEY, CDR2 SMNVEV (reference sequence).

CDR3 DNA sequence: TGTGCCAGCAGCCAAGAAACTAGCGGGAGAAGATGGCAGTTCTTC. Translating it yields CASSQETSGRRWQFF. The chain employs TRBV4-2 and TRBJ2-1, with TRBD2 identical over 11 bases. This CDR3 is 15 amino acids long. J was trimmed by 12 bases and V by 0 bases; bases with no gene match: 7. CDR1 is LGHNA, CDR2 YNFKEQ, per germline.

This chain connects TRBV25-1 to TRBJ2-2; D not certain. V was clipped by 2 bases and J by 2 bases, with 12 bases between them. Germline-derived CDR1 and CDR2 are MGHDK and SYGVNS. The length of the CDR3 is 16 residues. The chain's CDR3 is CASSENEAPNTGELFF. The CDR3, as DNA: TGTGCCAGCAGTGAAAATGAAGCGCCCAACACCGGGGAGCTGTTTTTT.

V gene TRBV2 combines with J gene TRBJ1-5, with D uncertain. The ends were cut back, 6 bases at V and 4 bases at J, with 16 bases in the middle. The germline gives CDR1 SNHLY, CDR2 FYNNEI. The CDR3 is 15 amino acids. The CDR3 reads CASSQNRGRNQPQHF. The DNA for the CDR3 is TGTGCCAGCAGCCAGAACCGGGGTCGAAATCAGCCCCAGCATTTT.

The CDR3 nucleotides are TGTGCCAGTAGTATAGACCGCTGGAATGAGCAGTTCTTC. As protein: CASSIDRWNEQFF. The V gene is TRBV19, the J gene TRBJ2-1; D is ambiguous. Germline CDR1 LNHDA, CDR2 SQIVND (reference sequence). This CDR3 has 13 residues. V gave up 0 bases and J gave up 7 bases, with 7 bases separating them.

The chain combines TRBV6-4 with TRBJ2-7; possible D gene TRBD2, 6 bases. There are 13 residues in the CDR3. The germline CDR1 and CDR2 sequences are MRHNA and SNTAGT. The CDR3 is CACAGSGVDEQYF. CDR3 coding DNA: TGTGCTTGTGCCGGGAGTGGTGTCGACGAGCAGTACTTC.

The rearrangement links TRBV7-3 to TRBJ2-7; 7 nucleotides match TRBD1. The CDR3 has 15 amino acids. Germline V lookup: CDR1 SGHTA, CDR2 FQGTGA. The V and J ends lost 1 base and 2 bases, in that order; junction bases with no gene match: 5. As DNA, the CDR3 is TGTGCCAGCAGCTTAATGAATCAGGGGGCCTACGAGCAGTACTTC. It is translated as CASSLMNQGAYEQYF.

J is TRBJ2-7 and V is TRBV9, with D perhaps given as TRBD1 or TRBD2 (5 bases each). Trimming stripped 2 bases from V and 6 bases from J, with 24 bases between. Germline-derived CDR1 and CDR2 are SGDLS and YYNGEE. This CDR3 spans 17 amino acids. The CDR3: CASSVDRDARRAPEQYF. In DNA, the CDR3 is TGTGCCAGCAGCGTGGACCGGGACGCAAGGCGAGCCCCCGAGCAGTACTTC.